The T cell receptor (beta chain) described here comes from a study of blood T cell repertoires in COVID-19. This CDR3 is built from 15 residues. Germline V gene data show CDR1 as MNHEY and CDR2 as SVGAGI. The V gene lost 0 bases and the J gene lost 7 bases, with 16 bases spanning the gap. The protocol was immunoSEQ multiplex PCR, while the TCRdb copy is restricted to in-frame clones and leaves out a portion. The table shows 150,000 to 200,000 clones, with around 79% occurring only once. The sequence was collected from a man aged 45-65 years who had recovered from COVID-19. The chain combines TRBV6-5 with TRBJ2-7; possible D gene TRBD2, 6 bases. Sequencing was performed on PBMCs or T cells enriched from blood (not recorded which). CDR3 in DNA: TGTGCCAGCAGTTACTCGGCCAGCCCGGGGGATGAGCAGTACTTC. Translating it yields CASSYSASPGDEQYF.